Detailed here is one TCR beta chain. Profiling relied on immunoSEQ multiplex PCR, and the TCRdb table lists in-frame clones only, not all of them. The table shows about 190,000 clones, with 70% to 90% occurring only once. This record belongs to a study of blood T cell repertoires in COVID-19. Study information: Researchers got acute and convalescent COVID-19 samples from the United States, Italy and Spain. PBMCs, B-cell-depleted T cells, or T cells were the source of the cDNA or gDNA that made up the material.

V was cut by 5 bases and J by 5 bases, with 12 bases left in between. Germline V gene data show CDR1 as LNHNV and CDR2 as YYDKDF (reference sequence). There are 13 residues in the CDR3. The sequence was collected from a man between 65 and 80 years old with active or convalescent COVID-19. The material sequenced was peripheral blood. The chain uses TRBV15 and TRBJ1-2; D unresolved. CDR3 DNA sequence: TGTGCCACCAGCGGCGGAGGAGGGTATGGCTACACCTTC. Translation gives CATSGGGGYGYTF.